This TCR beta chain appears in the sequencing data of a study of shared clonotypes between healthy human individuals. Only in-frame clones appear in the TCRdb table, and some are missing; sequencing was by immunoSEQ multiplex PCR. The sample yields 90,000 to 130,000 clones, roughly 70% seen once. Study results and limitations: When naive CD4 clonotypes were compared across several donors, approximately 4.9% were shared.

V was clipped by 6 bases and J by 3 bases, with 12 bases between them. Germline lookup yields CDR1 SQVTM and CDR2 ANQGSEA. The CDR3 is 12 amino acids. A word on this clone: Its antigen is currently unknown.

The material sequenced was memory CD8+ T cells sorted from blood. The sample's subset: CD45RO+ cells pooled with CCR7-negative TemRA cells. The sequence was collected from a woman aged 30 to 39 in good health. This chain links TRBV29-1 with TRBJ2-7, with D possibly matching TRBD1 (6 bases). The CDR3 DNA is TGCAGCGTCACCGTACAGGGCTACGAGCAGTACTTC. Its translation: CSVTVQGYEQYF.